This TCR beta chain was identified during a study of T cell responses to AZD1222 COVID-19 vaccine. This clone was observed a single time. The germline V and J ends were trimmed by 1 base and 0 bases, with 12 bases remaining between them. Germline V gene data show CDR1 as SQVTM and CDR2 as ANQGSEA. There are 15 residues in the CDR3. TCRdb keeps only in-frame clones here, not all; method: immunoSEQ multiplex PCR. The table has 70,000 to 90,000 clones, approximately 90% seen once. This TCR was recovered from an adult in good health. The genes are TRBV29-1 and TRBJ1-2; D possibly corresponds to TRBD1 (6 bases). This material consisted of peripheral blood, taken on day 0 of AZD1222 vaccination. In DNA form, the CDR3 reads TGCAGCGTTGAAGGGGAACAGGGCGCTAACTATGGCTACACCTTC. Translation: CSVEGEQGANYGYTF. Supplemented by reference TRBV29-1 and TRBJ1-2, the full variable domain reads SAVISQKPSRDICQRGTSLTIQCQVDSQVTMMFWYRQQPGQSLTLIATANQGSEATYESGFVIDKFPISRPNLTFSTLTVSNMSPEDSSIYLCSVEGEQGANYGYTFGSGTRLTVV.